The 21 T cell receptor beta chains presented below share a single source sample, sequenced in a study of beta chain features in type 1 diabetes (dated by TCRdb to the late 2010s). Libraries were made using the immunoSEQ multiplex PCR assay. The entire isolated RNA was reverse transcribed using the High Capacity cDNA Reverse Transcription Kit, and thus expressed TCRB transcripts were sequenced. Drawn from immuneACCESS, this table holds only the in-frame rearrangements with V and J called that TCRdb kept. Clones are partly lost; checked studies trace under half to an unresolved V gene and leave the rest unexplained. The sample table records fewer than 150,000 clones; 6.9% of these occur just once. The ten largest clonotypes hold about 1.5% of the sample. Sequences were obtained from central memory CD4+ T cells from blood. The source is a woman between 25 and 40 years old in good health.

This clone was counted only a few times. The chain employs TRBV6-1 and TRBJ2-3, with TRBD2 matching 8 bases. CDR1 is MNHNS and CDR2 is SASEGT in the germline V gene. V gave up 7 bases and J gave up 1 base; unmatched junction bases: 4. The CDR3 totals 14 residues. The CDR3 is CASTNGGGTDTQYF. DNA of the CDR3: TGTGCCAGCACCAACGGGGGGGGCACAGATACGCAGTATTTT.

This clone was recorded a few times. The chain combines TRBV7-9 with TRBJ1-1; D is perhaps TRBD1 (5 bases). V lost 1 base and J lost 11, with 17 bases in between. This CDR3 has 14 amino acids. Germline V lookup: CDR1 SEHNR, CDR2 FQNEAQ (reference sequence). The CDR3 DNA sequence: TGTGCCAGCAGCTTAGATGTAGCCCCCTCAGGGGCTTTCTTT. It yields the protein CASSLDVAPSGAFF.

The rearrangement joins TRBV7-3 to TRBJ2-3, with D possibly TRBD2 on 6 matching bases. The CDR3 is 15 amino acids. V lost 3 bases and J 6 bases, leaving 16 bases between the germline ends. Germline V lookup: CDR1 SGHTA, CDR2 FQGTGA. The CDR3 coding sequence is TGTGCCAGCAGCTTGACGACTAGAGCCGTTGATACGCAGTATTTT. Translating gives CASSLTTRAVDTQYF.

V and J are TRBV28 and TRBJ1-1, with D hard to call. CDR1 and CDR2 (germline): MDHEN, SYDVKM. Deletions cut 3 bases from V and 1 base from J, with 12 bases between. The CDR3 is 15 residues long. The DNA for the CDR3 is TGTGCCAGCAGTTTGGCCGTAACAAGGAACACTGAAGCTTTCTTT. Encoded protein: CASSLAVTRNTEAFF. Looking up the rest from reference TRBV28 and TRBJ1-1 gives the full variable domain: DVKVTQSSRYLVKRTGEKVFLECVQDMDHENMFWYRQDPGLGLRLIYFSYDVKMKEKGDIPEGYSVSREKKERFSLILESASTNQTSMYLCASSLAVTRNTEAFFGQGTRLTVV.

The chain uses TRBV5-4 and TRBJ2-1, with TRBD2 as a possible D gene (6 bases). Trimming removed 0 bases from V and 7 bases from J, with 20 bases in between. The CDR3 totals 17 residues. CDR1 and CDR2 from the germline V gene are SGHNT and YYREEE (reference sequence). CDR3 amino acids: CASSLEGRRGFRNEQFF. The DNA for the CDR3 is TGTGCCAGCAGCTTGGAGGGCAGGAGGGGATTTAGGAATGAGCAGTTCTTC.

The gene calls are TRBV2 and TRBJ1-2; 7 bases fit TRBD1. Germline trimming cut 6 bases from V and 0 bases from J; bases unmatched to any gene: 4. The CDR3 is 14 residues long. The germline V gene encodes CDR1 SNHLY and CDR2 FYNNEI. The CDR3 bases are TGTGCCAGCAGCTCGCAGGGGGCTAACTATGGCTACACCTTC. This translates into CASSSQGANYGYTF.

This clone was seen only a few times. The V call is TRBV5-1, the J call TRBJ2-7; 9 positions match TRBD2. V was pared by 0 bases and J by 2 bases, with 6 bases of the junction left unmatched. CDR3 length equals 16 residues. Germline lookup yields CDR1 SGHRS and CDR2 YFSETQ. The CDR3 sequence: CASSLANIAGAYEQYF. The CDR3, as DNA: TGCGCCAGCAGCTTGGCCAACATAGCGGGAGCCTACGAGCAGTACTTC.

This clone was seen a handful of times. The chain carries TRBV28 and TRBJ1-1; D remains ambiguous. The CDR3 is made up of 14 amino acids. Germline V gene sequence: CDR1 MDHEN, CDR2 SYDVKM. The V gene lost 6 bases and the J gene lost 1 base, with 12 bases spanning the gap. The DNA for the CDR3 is TGTGCCAGCAGCCCCCCCCGGGAGAACACTGAAGCTTTCTTT. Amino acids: CASSPPRENTEAFF.

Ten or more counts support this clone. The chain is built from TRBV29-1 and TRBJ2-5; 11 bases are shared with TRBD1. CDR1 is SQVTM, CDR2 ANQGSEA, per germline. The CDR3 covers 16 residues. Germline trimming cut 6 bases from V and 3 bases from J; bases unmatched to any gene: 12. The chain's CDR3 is CSVLGQGALWEETQYF. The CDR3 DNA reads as TGCAGCGTCCTAGGACAGGGGGCTCTGTGGGAAGAGACCCAGTACTTC.

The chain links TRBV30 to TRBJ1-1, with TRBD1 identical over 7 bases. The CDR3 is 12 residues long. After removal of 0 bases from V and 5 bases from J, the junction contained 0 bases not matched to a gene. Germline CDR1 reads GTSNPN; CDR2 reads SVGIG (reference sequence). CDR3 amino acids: CAWSVQGTEAFF. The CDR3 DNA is TGTGCCTGGAGTGTACAGGGGACTGAAGCTTTCTTT.

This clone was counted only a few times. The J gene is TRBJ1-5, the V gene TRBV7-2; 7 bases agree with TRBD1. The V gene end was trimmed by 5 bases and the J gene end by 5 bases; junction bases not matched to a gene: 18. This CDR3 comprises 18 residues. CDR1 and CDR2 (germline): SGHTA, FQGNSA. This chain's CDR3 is CASSVTGTAPGAHQPQHF. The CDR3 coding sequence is TGTGCCAGCAGCGTTACCGGGACAGCGCCTGGGGCCCATCAGCCCCAGCATTTT.

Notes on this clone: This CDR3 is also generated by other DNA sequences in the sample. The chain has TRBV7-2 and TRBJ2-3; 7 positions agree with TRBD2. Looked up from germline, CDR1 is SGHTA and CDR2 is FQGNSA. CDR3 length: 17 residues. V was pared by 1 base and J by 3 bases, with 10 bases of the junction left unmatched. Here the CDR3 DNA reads TGTGCCAGCAGCTTAGGTCCGGCGGGAGTCTCGACAGATACGCAGTATTTT. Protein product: CASSLGPAGVSTDTQYF.

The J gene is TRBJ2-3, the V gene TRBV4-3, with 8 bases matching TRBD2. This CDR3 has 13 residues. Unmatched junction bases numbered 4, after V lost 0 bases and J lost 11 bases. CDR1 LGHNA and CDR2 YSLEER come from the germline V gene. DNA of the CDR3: TGCGCCAGCAGCCAAGATCTGGCGGGAGGGCAGTATTTT. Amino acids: CASSQDLAGGQYF.

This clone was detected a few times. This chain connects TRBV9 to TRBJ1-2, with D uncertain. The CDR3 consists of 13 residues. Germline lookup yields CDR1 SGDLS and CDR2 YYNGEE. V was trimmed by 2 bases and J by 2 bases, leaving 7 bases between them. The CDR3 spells CASSVAVNYGYTF. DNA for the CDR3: TGTGCCAGCAGCGTGGCAGTCAACTATGGCTACACCTTC.

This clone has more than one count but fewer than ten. The CDR3 sequence is CASSSGTGNYGYTF. DNA for the CDR3: TGTGCCAGTAGTTCCGGGACAGGCAACTATGGCTACACCTTC. This rearrangement joins TRBV19 to TRBJ1-2, with 8 positions matching TRBD1. Germline V gene data show CDR1 as LNHDA and CDR2 as SQIVND (reference sequence). V shed 5 bases, J shed 2 bases, and the junction held 4 bases outside the gene matches. The CDR3 is 14 residues long. Full variable domain (outside the CDR3, taken from reference TRBV19 and TRBJ1-2): DGGITQSPKYLFRKEGQNVTLSCEQNLNHDAMYWYRQDPGQGLRLIYYSQIVNDFQKGDIAEGYSVSREKKESFPLTVTSAQKNPTAFYLCASSSGTGNYGYTFGSGTRLTVV.

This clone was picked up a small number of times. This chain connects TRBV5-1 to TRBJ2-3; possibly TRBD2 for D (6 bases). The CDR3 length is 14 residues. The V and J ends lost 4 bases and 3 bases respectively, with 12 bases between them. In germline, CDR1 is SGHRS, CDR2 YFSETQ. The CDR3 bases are TGCGCCAGCAGCGCGGGACGGCAGACAGATACGCAGTATTTT. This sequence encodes CASSAGRQTDTQYF.

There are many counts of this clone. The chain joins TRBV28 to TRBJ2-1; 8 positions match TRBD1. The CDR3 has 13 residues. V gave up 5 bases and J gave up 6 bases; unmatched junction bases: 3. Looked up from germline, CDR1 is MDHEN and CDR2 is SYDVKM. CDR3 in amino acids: CASSIGQGNEQFF. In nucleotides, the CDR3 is TGTGCCAGCAGTATTGGACAGGGCAATGAGCAGTTCTTC.

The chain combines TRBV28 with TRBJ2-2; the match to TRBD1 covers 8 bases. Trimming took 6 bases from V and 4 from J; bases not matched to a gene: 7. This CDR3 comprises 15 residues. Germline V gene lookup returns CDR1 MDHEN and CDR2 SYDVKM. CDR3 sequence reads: CASRLDRVGTGELFF. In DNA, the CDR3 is TGTGCCAGCAGATTGGACAGGGTGGGCACCGGGGAGCTGTTTTTT.

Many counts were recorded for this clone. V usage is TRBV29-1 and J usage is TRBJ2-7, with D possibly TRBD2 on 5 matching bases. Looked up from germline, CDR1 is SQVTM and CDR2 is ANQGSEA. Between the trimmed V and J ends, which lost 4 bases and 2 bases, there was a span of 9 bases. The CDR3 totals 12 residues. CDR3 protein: CSVGAGTYEQYF. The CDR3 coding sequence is TGCAGCGTTGGGGCCGGGACCTACGAGCAGTACTTC.

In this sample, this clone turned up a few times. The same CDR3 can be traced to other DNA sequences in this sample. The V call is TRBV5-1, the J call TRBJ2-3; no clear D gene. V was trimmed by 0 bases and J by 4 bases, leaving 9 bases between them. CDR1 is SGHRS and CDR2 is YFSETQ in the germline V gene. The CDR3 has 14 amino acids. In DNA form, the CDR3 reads TGCGCCAGCAGCTTGGAAGGCAGCGCAGATACGCAGTATTTT. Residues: CASSLEGSADTQYF. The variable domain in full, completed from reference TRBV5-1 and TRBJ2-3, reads KAGVTQTPRYLIKTRGQQVTLSCSPISGHRSVSWYQQTPGQGLQFLFEYFSETQRNKGNFPGRFSGRQFSNSRSEMNVSTLELGDSALYLCASSLEGSADTQYFGPGTRLTVL.

The chain's CDR3 is CASSPDWGGYEQYF. CDR3 DNA: TGTGCCAGCAGCCCGGACTGGGGTGGCTACGAGCAGTACTTC. The gene calls are TRBV4-2 and TRBJ2-7; D perhaps matches TRBD2 (5 bases). V was shortened by 4 bases and J by 3 bases, with 13 bases between the two germline ends. The germline gives CDR1 LGHNA, CDR2 YNFKEQ. The CDR3 is 14 amino acids.